This entry describes one T cell receptor beta chain. Its antigen remains unidentified. This sample was taken from a study of PD-1 blockade in classical Hodgkin lymphoma. General observations from the study: Later analyses included only patients treated at least 1 year post-ASCT. Healthy donors reportedly exceeded newly diagnosed patients in baseline TCR diversity. Patients newly diagnosed and complete responders had comparable baseline diversity.

After autologous stem cell transplantation all patients relapsed, and prior brentuximab vedotin exposure differed between cohorts. Patients reached a best response of complete response, partial response or progressive disease. TCRdb's copy holds only in-frame clones and misses some; the assay was immunoSEQ multiplex PCR. The repertoire holds around 19,000 clones, 86% seen once, with around 13% in the top ten. The CDR3 sequence is 14 residues long. V was pared by 2 bases and J by 5 bases, with 6 bases of the junction left unmatched. Per the germline V gene, CDR1 is SGHRS and CDR2 is YFSETQ. The clonotype originates from a human donor with classical Hodgkin lymphoma. The starting material was peripheral blood mononuclear cells (PBMCs), obtained before the second cycle of nivolumab. The rearrangement joins TRBV5-1 to TRBJ1-1, with TRBD1 matching 7 bases. CDR3 in amino acids: CASSLQGPGTEAFF. CDR3 coding DNA: TGCGCCAGCAGCTTACAGGGGCCAGGGACTGAAGCTTTCTTT.